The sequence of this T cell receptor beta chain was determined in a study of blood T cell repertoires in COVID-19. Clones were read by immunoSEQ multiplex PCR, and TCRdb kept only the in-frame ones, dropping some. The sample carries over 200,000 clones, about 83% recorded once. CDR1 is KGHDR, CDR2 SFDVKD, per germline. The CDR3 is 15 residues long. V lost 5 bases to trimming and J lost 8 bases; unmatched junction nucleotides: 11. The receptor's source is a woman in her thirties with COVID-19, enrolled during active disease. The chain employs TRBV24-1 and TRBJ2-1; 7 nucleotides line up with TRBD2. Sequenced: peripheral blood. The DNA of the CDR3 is TGTGCCACCAGTGGGGTGGCGGGAGTCCCGGATGAGCAGTTCTTC. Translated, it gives CATSGVAGVPDEQFF.